This entry lists 32 T cell receptor beta chains sequenced from one sample in a study of immune cell composition in non-small cell lung cancer. The data were produced by immunoSEQ multiplex PCR, yet TCRdb's version contains in-frame clones alone and is incomplete. The table lists roughly 5,700 clones, roughly 78% of them singletons. The sample comprised lung tumor tissue. The receptor source for this set is a human donor with non-small cell lung cancer.

The chain couples TRBV12-5 to TRBJ2-1, with 7 positions matching TRBD1. V lost 2 bases, J lost 5 bases, and 6 bases stayed unmatched. This CDR3 is built from 15 residues. CDR1 is LGHNT, CDR2 FRNRAP, per germline. CDR3 sequence reads: CASGLFSGTDNEQFF. The DNA for the CDR3 is TGTGCTAGTGGTTTGTTCTCCGGGACAGACAATGAGCAGTTCTTC.

This clone was seen a single time. The genes are TRBV6-1 and TRBJ1-2; 10 bases match TRBD1. Germline assignment: CDR1 MNHNS and CDR2 SASEGT. This CDR3 has 13 amino acids. V dropped 3 bases and J dropped 7; count of bases not matched to a gene: 2. CDR3 residues: CASSDRDRGGYTF. Here the CDR3 DNA reads TGTGCCAGCAGTGACCGGGACAGGGGTGGCTACACCTTC.

This clone was picked up one time. At one end the junction does not follow the germline gene, possibly because of a read error. The chain carries TRBV7-2 and TRBJ2-5, with TRBD2 matching over 10 bases. The CDR3 has 14 amino acids. Germline CDR1 SGHTA, CDR2 FQGNSA. This chain's CDR3 is CASSLAGGGETQYF. In DNA, the CDR3 is TGTGCCAGCAGTTTAGCGGGGGGAGGGGAGACCCAGTACTTC. Full variable domain (outside the CDR3, taken from reference TRBV7-2 and TRBJ2-5): GAGVSQSPSNKVTEKGKDVELRCDPISGHTALYWYRQSLGQGLEFLIYFQGNSAPDKSGLPSDRFSAERTGGSVSTLTIQRTQQEDSAVYLCASSLAGGGETQYFGPGTRLLVL.

For the CDR3, the DNA is TGCGCCAGCAGTGAGTCGCTAATCCGCGAGCAGTACTTC. Translation: CASSESLIREQYF. This chain joins TRBV10-1 and TRBJ2-7; D is ambiguous. Trimming removed 0 bases from V and 6 bases from J, with 9 bases in between. The V gene's germline CDR1 is WNHNN and CDR2 SYGVQD (reference sequence). The CDR3 has 13 amino acids.

In its sample, this clone was seen a few times. The chain joins TRBV7-9 to TRBJ2-7; 8 nucleotides line up with TRBD2. The length of the CDR3 is 15 residues. V gave up 4 bases and J gave up 1 base; unmatched junction bases: 6. Germline V lookup: CDR1 SEHNR, CDR2 FQNEAQ (reference sequence). CDR3 protein: CASSYGGAASYEQYF. Here the CDR3 DNA reads TGTGCCAGCAGCTACGGGGGGGCAGCGTCCTACGAGCAGTACTTC.

This rearrangement joins TRBV5-6 to TRBJ2-5, with D possibly matching TRBD2 (5 bases). CDR3 length: 16 amino acids. The V gene's germline CDR1 is SGHDT and CDR2 YYEEEE. Between the trimmed V and J ends, which lost 2 bases and 2 bases, there was a span of 16 bases. This CDR3 reads CASSLGPSWRQETQYF. The CDR3 DNA reads TGTGCCAGCAGCTTAGGGCCATCTTGGAGGCAAGAGACCCAGTACTTC.

CDR3 nucleotide sequence: TGTGCCAGCAGCCGGGGGGGAGGGGGAGAGACCCAGTACTTC. Its translation is CASSRGGGGETQYF. The chain has TRBV7-2 and TRBJ2-5; 8 bases fit TRBD2. Germline V gives CDR1 SGHTA, CDR2 FQGNSA. This CDR3 has 14 residues. Trimming at V came to 5 bases and at J to 4 bases, leaving 6 bases not matched to a gene.

The rearrangement links TRBV28 to TRBJ1-1; D may be TRBD1 (5 bases). CDR1 is MDHEN and CDR2 is SYDVKM in the germline V gene. This CDR3 has 13 amino acids. DNA of the CDR3: TGTCGAGCCGCAGGGCAGGATCGTACTGAAGCTTTCTTT. This translates into CRAAGQDRTEAFF.

This rearrangement joins TRBV7-9 to TRBJ1-1; D remains unclear. Trimming removed 1 base at V and 0 bases at J, with 3 bases between. The CDR3 sequence is 13 residues long. Germline CDR1 and CDR2: SEHNR and FQNEAQ (reference sequence). CDR3: CASSLDMNTEAFF. CDR3 coding DNA: TGTGCCAGCAGCTTAGACATGAACACTGAAGCTTTCTTT.

The sample holds one count of this clone. The chain uses TRBV10-2 and TRBJ1-1, with a possible D match to TRBD1 (6 bases). This CDR3 region has 12 residues. V was pared by 6 bases and J by 4 bases, with 9 bases between. Germline V gene lookup returns CDR1 WSHSY and CDR2 SAAADI. CDR3 loop: CASRDSSTEAFF. CDR3 coding DNA: TGCGCCAGCAGGGACAGTAGCACTGAAGCTTTCTTT.

CDR3 region: CASSRTGATNEKLFF. The CDR3 DNA is TGTGCCAGCAGCCGAACGGGAGCAACTAATGAAAAACTGTTTTTT. V is TRBV28 and J is TRBJ1-4; D unresolved. The CDR3 extends over 15 amino acids. The V gene lost 6 bases and the J gene lost 0 bases, with 11 bases spanning the gap. Germline V gene sequence: CDR1 MDHEN, CDR2 SYDVKM.

The chain joins TRBV9 to TRBJ2-5, with D possibly being TRBD2 (5 bases). This CDR3 has 15 residues. Per the germline V gene, CDR1 is SGDLS and CDR2 is YYNGEE. Trimming took off 0 bases at V and 5 bases at J, with 14 bases between the two ends. The CDR3 sequence: CASSVVPSSSETQYF. For the CDR3, the DNA is TGTGCCAGCAGCGTAGTACCTAGCAGCTCGGAGACCCAGTACTTC.

The chain recombines TRBV21-1 with TRBJ2-5; TRBD2, the table's D call, was not compared with the DNA. TRBV21-1 is listed as a pseudogene. CDR3 size: 17 residues. This CDR3 reads CASTCPELAGAQETQYF. Written as DNA, the CDR3 is TGTGCCAGCACCTGTCCGGAACTAGCGGGGGCCCAAGAGACCCAGTACTTC.

The chain employs TRBV6-1 and TRBJ1-2; perhaps TRBD1 as D (5 bases). The CDR3 loop spans 12 amino acids. V gave up 8 bases and J gave up 5 bases, with 12 bases separating them. CDR1 and CDR2 from the germline V gene are MNHNS and SASEGT. In DNA form, the CDR3 reads TGTGCCAGCGGTCCGGGGGGTTATGGCTACACCTTC. Protein: CASGPGGYGYTF.

The V gene is TRBV7-9, the J gene TRBJ1-3; possibly TRBD1 for D (5 bases). Trimming pared 8 bases from V and 0 bases from J, leaving 14 bases between. The CDR3 extends over 15 amino acids. CDR1 is SEHNR and CDR2 is FQNEAQ in the germline V gene (reference sequence). CDR3 amino acids: CASHETAISGNTIYF. The CDR3 bases are TGTGCCAGCCATGAGACAGCGATCTCTGGAAACACCATATATTTT.

In this sample, this clone turned up a few times. The chain employs TRBV7-9 and TRBJ1-1; tentatively, D is TRBD1 (5 bases). The CDR3 is 14 amino acids. With 3 bases removed from V and 4 bases from J, the gap between germline ends came to 12 bases. Germline V gives CDR1 SEHNR, CDR2 FQNEAQ (reference sequence). The CDR3 sequence: CASSFPQEGTEAFF. The CDR3, as DNA: TGTGCCAGCAGCTTCCCACAGGAGGGCACTGAAGCTTTCTTT.

This CDR3 is CASSPGTVGNQPQHF. CDR3 DNA: TGTGCCAGCAGTCCAGGAACAGTGGGCAATCAGCCCCAGCATTTT. V usage is TRBV6-5 and J usage is TRBJ1-5; D uncertain. With 5 bases removed from V and 2 bases from J, the gap between germline ends came to 13 bases. CDR3 length equals 15 residues. Germline V gene sequence: CDR1 MNHEY, CDR2 SVGAGI.

V gene TRBV11-2 combines with J gene TRBJ1-1, with D possibly TRBD1 on 6 matching bases. V was trimmed by 6 bases and J by 0 bases, leaving 14 bases between them. CDR1 and CDR2 (germline): SGHAT, FQNNGV. This CDR3 comprises 15 residues. The CDR3 spells CASRTDRTLNTEAFF. The CDR3 nucleotides are TGTGCCAGCAGGACCGACAGGACCTTGAACACTGAAGCTTTCTTT.

The chain has TRBV6-1 and TRBJ1-6; D uncertain. The CDR3 is 14 amino acids. Germline V gives CDR1 MNHNS, CDR2 SASEGT. V was pared by 3 bases and J by 6 bases, with 9 bases between. The CDR3 region has the DNA TGTGCCAGCAGTGATCAGATTATTAATTCACCCCTCCACTTT. The encoded protein is CASSDQIINSPLHF.

Points on this clone: Other DNA sequences within the sample encode an identical CDR3. This sequence joins TRBV5-1 and TRBJ1-6; maybe TRBD1 (6 bases). Germline-derived CDR1 and CDR2 are SGHRS and YFSETQ. The CDR3 is 14 residues long. The ends were cut back, 2 bases at V and 6 bases at J, with 9 bases in the middle. As DNA, the CDR3 is TGCGCCAGCAGCTTAGGGACATCTAATTCACCCCTCCACTTT. Its translation: CASSLGTSNSPLHF.

The genes are TRBV6-5 and TRBJ1-6; D unresolved. Deletions cut 6 bases from V and 18 bases from J, with 15 bases between. CDR1 is MNHEY, CDR2 SVGAGI, per germline. The CDR3 covers 11 residues. CDR3 sequence (DNA): TGTGCCAGCAGCAATGGCGGGAAAGACCACTTT. Amino acids: CASSNGGKDHF.

The chain joins TRBV2 to TRBJ2-5, with a weak D call TRBD2 (5 bases). The CDR3 has 16 amino acids. Germline CDR1 reads SNHLY; CDR2 reads FYNNEI. The V end was cut by 2 bases, the J end by 4 bases, with 17 bases between. CDR3 sequence (DNA): TGTGCCAGCAGTGAATACAGCGGCCGAGGGATAGAGACCCAGTACTTC. Its protein product is CASSEYSGRGIETQYF.

The genes are TRBV5-1 and TRBJ2-5; the D is unclear. The CDR3 is made up of 13 amino acids. V gave up 0 bases and J gave up 3 bases, with 6 bases separating them. Germline lookup yields CDR1 SGHRS and CDR2 YFSETQ. The CDR3 reads CASSLDRKETQYF. The CDR3, as DNA: TGCGCCAGCAGCTTGGACAGAAAAGAGACCCAGTACTTC.

The genes are TRBV11-2 and TRBJ2-5, with 15 nucleotides matching TRBD2. This CDR3 comprises 17 residues. The germline V gene has CDR1 SGHAT and CDR2 FQNNGV. V gave up 1 base and J gave up 2 bases; unmatched junction bases: 2. CDR3 in DNA: TGTGCCAGCAGCTTAGTCGGACTAGCGGGGGGGCAAGAGACCCAGTACTTC. Amino acid sequence: CASSLVGLAGGQETQYF.

Details on this clone: One end of the junction does not line up with germline, which may come from a read error. The chain has TRBV4-2 and TRBJ2-3; D gene ambiguous. Germline V gives CDR1 LGHNA, CDR2 YNFKEQ. The CDR3 covers 14 residues. The CDR3, as DNA: TGTGCCAGCAGCCAAGATGGTAGCATAGATACGCAGTATTTT. Translation gives CASSQDGSIDTQYF.

The CDR3, as DNA: TGTGCCAGCAGCTTAGCTGGTGACAGGGCGGGTTGGCAGTTCTTC. The encoded protein is CASSLAGDRAGWQFF. The rearrangement joins TRBV7-2 to TRBJ2-1; 7 nucleotides match TRBD1. CDR1 is SGHTA and CDR2 is FQGNSA in the germline V gene. Trimming cost V 0 bases and J 12 bases; bases outside gene matches: 11. The CDR3 contains 15 residues.

This clone was counted only a few times. J is TRBJ1-2 and V is TRBV2, with TRBD1 as a possible D gene (6 bases). The germline V and J ends were trimmed by 8 bases and 4 bases, with 23 bases remaining between them. The V gene's germline CDR1 is SNHLY and CDR2 FYNNEI. CDR3 length: 16 residues. The CDR3 DNA is TGTGCCAGCTCCCAGGACAGACTATTTTCTGCCTATGGCTACACCTTC. Translating gives CASSQDRLFSAYGYTF.

This clone occurred once. The rearrangement links TRBV18 to TRBJ2-7, with 8 bases lining up with TRBD1. V was pared by 4 bases and J by 0 bases, with 17 bases of the junction left unmatched. This CDR3 has 19 residues. The V gene's germline CDR1 is KGHSH and CDR2 LQKENI. The CDR3, as DNA: TGTGCCAGCTCACTACATAAAGCCGACTGGACAGGGAGCTCCTACGAGCAGTACTTC. Residues: CASSLHKADWTGSSYEQYF.

This chain connects TRBV15 to TRBJ2-1, with 8 bases fitting TRBD2. Trimming cost V 1 base and J 5 bases; bases outside gene matches: 7. Germline V lookup: CDR1 LNHNV, CDR2 YYDKDF (reference sequence). The CDR3 contains 16 residues. The CDR3 is CATSRGGAGDNNEQFF. The CDR3 DNA follows: TGTGCCACCAGCAGAGGAGGAGCGGGGGATAACAATGAGCAGTTCTTC.

This sequence joins TRBV9 and TRBJ1-2; 7 nucleotides match TRBD1. The CDR3 is 16 amino acids. With 2 bases clipped from V and 0 bases from J, the junction kept 7 bases outside the gene matches. Germline CDR1 SGDLS, CDR2 YYNGEE. In nucleotides, the CDR3 is TGTGCCAGCAGCGTTGGACCAGGGGGAGCTAACTATGGCTACACCTTC. Translating gives CASSVGPGGANYGYTF.

The table lists this clone with a count of one. The chain combines TRBV30 with TRBJ2-5; 9 bases align to TRBD2. Losses at the gene ends were 2 bases for V and 0 bases for J; bases not matched to a gene: 13. The germline gives CDR1 GTSNPN, CDR2 SVGIG (reference sequence). The CDR3 runs to 18 residues. CDR3 region: CAWSLGRGGLRHQETQYF. CDR3 bases: TGTGCCTGGAGTCTGGGGCGGGGGGGCCTCCGACACCAAGAGACCCAGTACTTC.

The chain couples TRBV9 to TRBJ2-7; TRBD2 is a possible D gene (5 bases). This CDR3 has 14 residues. Trimming stripped 0 bases from V and 7 bases from J, with 14 bases between. CDR1 and CDR2 from the germline V gene are SGDLS and YYNGEE. The CDR3 is CASSVGHSSGEQYF. The CDR3 bases are TGTGCCAGCAGCGTAGGGCACAGCTCGGGGGAGCAGTACTTC.